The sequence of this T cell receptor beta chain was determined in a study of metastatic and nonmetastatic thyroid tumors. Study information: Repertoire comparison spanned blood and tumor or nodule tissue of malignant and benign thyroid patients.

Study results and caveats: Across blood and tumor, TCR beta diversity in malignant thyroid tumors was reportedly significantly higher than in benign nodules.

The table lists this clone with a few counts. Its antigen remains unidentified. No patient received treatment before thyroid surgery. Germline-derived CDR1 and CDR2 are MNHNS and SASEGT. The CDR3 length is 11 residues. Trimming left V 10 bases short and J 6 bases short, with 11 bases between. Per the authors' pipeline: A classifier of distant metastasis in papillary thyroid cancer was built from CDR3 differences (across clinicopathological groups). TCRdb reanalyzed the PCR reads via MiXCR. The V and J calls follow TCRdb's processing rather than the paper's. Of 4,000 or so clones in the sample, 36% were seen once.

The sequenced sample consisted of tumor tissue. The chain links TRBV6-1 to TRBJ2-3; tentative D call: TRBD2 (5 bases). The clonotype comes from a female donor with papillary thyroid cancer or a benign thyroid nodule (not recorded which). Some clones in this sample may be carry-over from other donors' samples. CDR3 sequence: CAIKRGDTQYF. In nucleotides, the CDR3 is TGTGCCATCAAACGAGGGGATACGCAGTATTTT.